Listed here are 24 T cell receptor beta chains from one sample, sequenced in a study of T cell repertoires in aging, cancer and after chemotherapy. The template was genomic DNA from peripheral blood, not RNA. Rearranged V-D-J TRB sequences were amplified with a mixed TRB-A/B primer pool. TCRdb recomputed calls from the multiplex PCR reads with MiXCR, one row per CDR3 protein. The data contain about 5,200 distinct CDR3 sequences, roughly 28% of them singletons. The sequenced material came from blood. The receptors come from a human donor in good health.

This chain links TRBV11-1 with TRBJ2-2; 12 bases map to TRBD2. Germline lookup yields CDR1 SGHAT and CDR2 FQDESV (reference sequence). J gave up 6 bases and V 5 bases, and 4 bases lay outside the gene matches. This CDR3 contains 15 residues. CDR3 in amino acids: CASSLTSGSAGELFF. CDR3 nucleotides: TGTGCCAGCAGCCTGACTAGCGGGAGTGCCGGGGAGCTGTTTTTT.

In its sample, this clonotype was seen a few times. This sequence joins TRBV18 and TRBJ1-4; the match to TRBD1 covers 9 bases. V trimming: 4 bases; J trimming: 5 bases; junction bases outside the gene matches: 2. This CDR3 region has 14 residues. Germline values: CDR1 KGHSH, CDR2 LQKENI. The CDR3 loop is CASSRDRVNEKLFF. The CDR3 DNA sequence: TGTGCCAGCTCACGGGACAGGGTAAATGAAAAACTGTTTTTT. The complete variable domain, with remaining parts taken from reference TRBV18 and TRBJ1-4, reads NAGVMQNPRHLVRRRGQEARLRCSPMKGHSHVYWYRQLPEEGLKFMVYLQKENIIDESGMPKERFSAEFPKEGPSILRIQQVVRGDSAAYFCASSRDRVNEKLFFGSGTQLSVL.

There are a few counts of this clonotype. This chain links TRBV19 with TRBJ1-2, with D unclear. This CDR3 is built from 15 residues. The V gene's germline CDR1 is LNHDA and CDR2 SQIVND (reference sequence). Trimming pared 7 bases from V and 3 bases from J, leaving 18 bases between. CDR3 nucleotides: TGTGCCAGTACCTCTCTTGGCGGCAGCCACTATGGCTACACCTTC. The encoded protein is CASTSLGGSHYGYTF.

This clonotype was detected a few times. The chain employs TRBV5-4 and TRBJ2-1, with 8 bases identical to TRBD2. Trimming cost V 4 bases and J 7 bases; bases outside gene matches: 13. Germline CDR1 SGHNT, CDR2 YYREEE (reference sequence). This CDR3 is built from 16 residues. CDR3 loop: CASSLGNVRGRNEQFF. As DNA, the CDR3 is TGTGCCAGCAGCCTTGGTAACGTCCGCGGGAGGAATGAGCAGTTCTTC.

The chain has TRBV5-1 and TRBJ1-4; D remains unclear. This CDR3 is built from 14 residues. The germline gives CDR1 SGHRS, CDR2 YFSETQ. V lost 4 bases and J lost 9, with 16 bases in between. The CDR3 DNA reads as TGCGCCAGCAGCGGAGATGGTTCCGAGAAAAAACTGTTTTTT. It yields the protein CASSGDGSEKKLFF.

The rearrangement joins TRBV28 to TRBJ1-5, with D unclear. Trimming removed 7 bases from V and 11 bases from J, with 12 bases in between. Germline assignment: CDR1 MDHEN and CDR2 SYDVKM. CDR3 length equals 11 residues. The CDR3 loop is CASKYLTAQHF. CDR3 coding DNA: TGTGCCAGCAAGTACCTTACAGCCCAGCATTTT.

J is TRBJ2-1 and V is TRBV7-6; 8 bases are a match to TRBD2. V trimming: 6 bases; J trimming: 4 bases; junction bases outside the gene matches: 5. The CDR3 sequence is 14 residues long. CDR1 and CDR2 from the germline V gene are SGHVS and FNYEAQ. CDR3 DNA: TGTGCCAGCAGGGCCGGGACTAGGTACAATGAGCAGTTCTTC. It translates to CASRAGTRYNEQFF.

This clonotype turned up a few times. This chain uses TRBV30 with TRBJ1-1; weak D call: TRBD1 (6 bases). The CDR3 has 11 amino acids. Per germline, CDR1 GTSNPN and CDR2 SVGIG (reference sequence). Trimming shortened V by 0 bases and J by 14 bases, and 13 bases separated the two germline ends. The DNA of the CDR3 is TGTGCCTGGAGTGTGGGGGGGCGTATATTCTTT. It codes for CAWSVGGRIFF.

The chain has TRBV27 and TRBJ2-3; possible D gene TRBD2, 5 bases. The CDR3 contains 14 residues. The V end was cut by 4 bases, the J end by 11 bases, with 19 bases between. Germline V gene sequence: CDR1 MNHEY, CDR2 SMNVEV (reference sequence). Written as DNA, the CDR3 is TGTGCCAGCAGTTCCATCGGGGAAAACAGTGAGCAGTATTTT. This sequence encodes CASSSIGENSEQYF.

This clonotype has just one count. This may come from a read error, since a much larger clone is one base off. The V and J genes are TRBV12-3 or TRBV12-4 and TRBJ1-4, with TRBD1 matching over 7 bases. CDR3 length: 14 amino acids. The CDR3 region has the DNA TGTGTCAGCAGTCGGGACAGACTAAATGAAAAACTGTTTTTT. It translates to CVSSRDRLNEKLFF.

This clonotype appeared once. The V gene is TRBV5-1, the J gene TRBJ2-5; D is uncertain. This CDR3 spans 12 amino acids. Germline values: CDR1 SGHRS, CDR2 YFSETQ. V was pared by 0 bases and J by 4 bases, with 4 bases between. CDR3 DNA sequence: TGCGCCAGCAGCTTGGGTCGAGAGACCCAGTACTTC. Translation: CASSLGRETQYF.

This clonotype was detected only a few times. The chain combines TRBV18 with TRBJ1-2, with 8 bases aligning to TRBD1. Germline V gives CDR1 KGHSH, CDR2 LQKENI. This CDR3 region has 13 residues. V lost 3 bases, J lost 6 bases, and 3 bases stayed unmatched. DNA for the CDR3: TGTGCCAGCTCACCGGACAGGGATCATGGCTACACCTTC. Encoded protein: CASSPDRDHGYTF.

The sample holds a few counts of this clonotype. The J gene is TRBJ2-1, the V gene TRBV5-1; 7 positions agree with TRBD2. The germline V gene has CDR1 SGHRS and CDR2 YFSETQ. The CDR3 sequence is 15 residues long. Unmatched junction bases numbered 8, after V lost 3 bases and J lost 5 bases. The chain's CDR3 is CASSWASGANNEQFF. The CDR3 coding sequence is TGCGCCAGCAGCTGGGCTAGCGGAGCCAACAATGAGCAGTTCTTC.

The chain combines TRBV24-1 with TRBJ1-2; D is ambiguous. Germline CDR1 reads KGHDR; CDR2 reads SFDVKD. V lost 3 bases to trimming and J lost 5 bases, with 3 bases between them. The length of the CDR3 is 11 residues. The CDR3 DNA follows: TGTGCCACCAGTGATAGTTATGGCTACACCTTC. Translated, it gives CATSDSYGYTF.

For the CDR3, the DNA is TGTGCCAGTAGTATCGAGGGGGCAGAAGGACACGCGTGGCCCCAGCATTTT. Its protein is CASSIEGAEGHAWPQHF. This rearrangement joins TRBV19 to TRBJ1-5, with 7 bases matching TRBD1. Germline trimming cut 3 bases from V and 9 bases from J; bases unmatched to any gene: 17. The CDR3 length is 17 residues. CDR1 and CDR2 (germline): LNHDA, SQIVND (reference sequence).

By share, this clonotype ranks as medium-sized. V usage is TRBV6-5 and J usage is TRBJ2-7, with 10 bases lining up with TRBD2. The germline gives CDR1 MNHEY, CDR2 SVGAGI. J lost 6 bases, V lost 5 bases, and 4 bases had no gene match. The CDR3 consists of 13 residues. The CDR3 is CASSPIAGGEQYF. CDR3 coding DNA: TGTGCCAGCAGTCCCATAGCGGGAGGCGAGCAGTACTTC.

This chain links TRBV6-1 with TRBJ2-1; TRBD2 aligns across 12 bases. Germline CDR1 MNHNS, CDR2 SASEGT. The CDR3 covers 13 residues. The ends lost 4 bases at V and 12 bases at J; junction bases unmatched: 4. The CDR3 sequence is CASSATSGGVQFF. The DNA for the CDR3 is TGTGCCAGCAGTGCGACTAGCGGGGGTGTGCAGTTCTTC.

This clonotype is classed as medium-sized. The chain has TRBV6-1 and TRBJ2-1; perhaps TRBD2 as D (5 bases). This CDR3 contains 15 residues. The germline V gene has CDR1 MNHNS and CDR2 SASEGT. Trimming shortened V by 4 bases and J by 4 bases, and 14 bases separated the two germline ends. This CDR3 is CASSGIGGSYNEQFF. The CDR3 DNA reads TGTGCCAGCAGTGGTATTGGAGGATCTTACAATGAGCAGTTCTTC.

This chain joins TRBV7-6 and TRBJ2-5; 7 positions agree with TRBD2. V lost 4 bases and J lost 2; bases outside the gene matches: 4. The length of the CDR3 is 14 residues. Germline V lookup: CDR1 SGHVS, CDR2 FNYEAQ. Here the CDR3 reads CASSSRGEQETQYF. The CDR3 bases are TGTGCCAGCAGCTCACGGGGGGAACAAGAGACCCAGTACTTC.

The table lists this clonotype with a few counts. V usage is TRBV12-3 or TRBV12-4 and J usage is TRBJ2-5; unclear D gene. CDR3 length equals 11 residues. V was shortened by 8 bases and J by 5 bases, with 9 bases between the two germline ends. The chain's CDR3 is CASAFEETQYF. As DNA, the CDR3 is TGTGCCAGCGCCTTCGAGGAGACCCAGTACTTC.

In this sample, this clonotype is medium-sized. This sequence joins TRBV6-5 and TRBJ2-7; TRBD2 might be the D (6 bases). The germline V gene has CDR1 MNHEY and CDR2 SVGAGI. This CDR3 comprises 14 residues. V was clipped by 6 bases and J by 5 bases, with 17 bases between them. The CDR3 sequence: CASRPEGPSHEQYF. CDR3 in DNA: TGTGCCAGCAGACCGGAGGGCCCATCCCACGAGCAGTACTTC.

This clonotype was counted a few times. The chain has TRBV27 and TRBJ1-2; tentative D call: TRBD1 (5 bases). Germline CDR1 reads MNHEY; CDR2 reads SMNVEV (reference sequence). There are 14 residues in the CDR3. Trimming removed 6 bases at V and 4 bases at J, with 15 bases between. The CDR3 DNA reads as TGTGCCAGCAGCTCCAACGGGGGGGTCTATGGCTACACCTTC. Translating gives CASSSNGGVYGYTF.

The genes are TRBV20-1 and TRBJ2-3, with no clear D. CDR1 and CDR2 (germline): DFQATT, SNEGSKA (reference sequence). The CDR3 is 12 amino acids. Trimming removed 6 bases at V and 2 bases at J, with 9 bases between. The CDR3 region has the DNA TGCAGTGCGCTTTGGGCCACAGATACGCAGTATTTT. Translation: CSALWATDTQYF.

Only a few counts were recorded for this clonotype. The V and J genes are TRBV24-1 and TRBJ2-5; 13 bases agree with TRBD2. The CDR3 length is 15 residues. With 3 bases clipped from V and 5 bases from J, the junction kept 2 bases outside the gene matches. Germline-derived CDR1 and CDR2 are KGHDR and SFDVKD. The CDR3 nucleotides read TGTGCCACCAGTGATAAGGGACTAGCGGGGGAGACCCAGTACTTC. The encoded protein is CATSDKGLAGETQYF.